The present T cell receptor beta chain was sequenced within a study of shared clonotypes between healthy human individuals. In its sample, this clone was seen once. The protocol was immunoSEQ multiplex PCR, while the TCRdb copy is restricted to in-frame clones and leaves out a portion. The table includes 2.3 million or so clones, over 90% detected once. V was trimmed by 2 bases and J by 1 base, leaving 13 bases between them. The germline V gene has CDR1 GTSNPN and CDR2 SVGIG (reference sequence). This CDR3 comprises 15 residues. The gene calls are TRBV30 and TRBJ2-3, with D perhaps given as TRBD1 or TRBD2 (5 bases each). The sequence came from a man between 18 and 35 years old in good health. Some clones in this sample may be carry-over from other donors' samples. Sequenced sample: naive CD4+ T cells from PBMCs. Subset described: CD45RA+ positively selected. Here the CDR3 reads CAWSRGTSGTDTQYF. The CDR3 DNA sequence: TGTGCCTGGAGTCGAGGGACCTCTGGCACAGATACGCAGTATTTT.